What follows is one TCR beta chain and its context. The sample belongs to a study of T-cell reconstitution after alpha-beta-depleted transplantation in children. Preparation of the TCRbeta library involved a method that used unique molecular identifiers. TCRdb fed the PCR reads into MiXCR, producing one record per CDR3 protein. The profile shows 400,000 to 450,000 distinct CDR3 sequences, around two fifths of them singletons. Trimming took off 5 bases at V and 5 bases at J, with 13 bases between the two ends. Germline V gene sequence: CDR1 SGHRS, CDR2 YFSETQ. The CDR3 has 13 amino acids. The sample was PBMCs, taken before TCRalphabeta/CD19-depleted stem cell transplant. The chain recombines TRBV5-1 with TRBJ2-5; D is uncertain. The clonotype comes from a girl between 2 and 10 years old with aplastic anemia, due to receive a stem cell transplant. DNA for the CDR3: TGCGCCAGCAGTTATAGTCCGCGGGAGACCCAGTACTTC. Protein sequence: CASSYSPRETQYF.